This is a list of T cell receptor beta chains from one sample in a study of CXCR3-negative and CXCR3-positive naive CD8 T cells. TCRdb reprocessed the 5' RACE reads and reports one entry per CDR3 protein, with no DNA. The repertoire table contains over 35,000 distinct CDR3 sequences. The sequenced sample was memory CD8+ T cells from blood. Every receptor here comes from a human donor in good health. Some clones in this sample may be carry-over from other donors' samples. The CDR3 runs from the conserved cysteine through the conserved F or W. Clone sizes are given selectively: once, few, many, or a class where the clone is expanded.

TRBJ2-3 | - | TRBV6-2/TRBV6-3 | CASAAGPEHTQYF
TRBJ2-7 | - | TRBV19 | CASSLQGNYEQYF
TRBJ1-5 | - | TRBV7-9 | CASSLVGSGVRNQPQHF
TRBJ2-3 | - | TRBV6-2/TRBV6-3 | CASSYGSSGADTQYF
TRBJ2-3 | - | TRBV29-1 | CSVVAGATDTQYF
TRBJ2-1 | - | TRBV7-3 | CASSNESGEQFF
TRBJ1-2 | - | TRBV7-2 | CASSLIVQGIGGYTF
TRBJ2-1 | - | TRBV3-1 | CASSQEAGAQFF
TRBJ1-3 | - | TRBV12-3/TRBV12-4 | CASSPWGLSSGNTIYF
TRBJ2-3 | - | TRBV12-3/TRBV12-4 | CASSLGRGWTDTQYF
TRBJ2-7 | - | TRBV12-3/TRBV12-4 | CASSPGQGTYEQYF
TRBJ2-3 | - | TRBV15 | CATSRARGPDTQYF
TRBJ2-7 | - | TRBV2 | CASSDGTDFYEQYF
TRBJ2-1 | - | TRBV29-1 | CSGRDGTYNEQFF
TRBJ2-7 | - | TRBV5-1 | CASSPLRGEVSYEQYF
TRBJ2-2 | - | TRBV7-2 | CASSLARYITNTGELFF
TRBJ2-2 | - | TRBV6-4 | CASSDDRGPTGELFF
TRBJ2-7 | - | TRBV7-2 | CASSFSSGGTYEQYF
TRBJ2-2 | - | TRBV4-1 | CASSQDIAGGNTGELFF
TRBJ2-1 | - | TRBV6-5 | CASGPSGGPRLFF
TRBJ2-7 | - | TRBV7-9 | CASSSSPDRAGGEQYF
TRBJ2-2 | - | TRBV29-1 | CSVAQIVGTVNTGELFF
TRBJ1-5 | - | TRBV20-1 | CSAQGQGGGNQPQHF
TRBJ1-5 | - | TRBV28 | CASRDPGQGANQPQHF
TRBJ2-7 | - | TRBV20-1 | CSAVEYPISSYEQYF
TRBJ2-7 | - | TRBV28 | CASSFLRQDYEQYF
TRBJ2-5 | - | TRBV28 | CASSFWTGAQTQYF
TRBJ1-6 | - | TRBV29-1 | CSVTHYRGSYNSPLHF
TRBJ2-7 | - | TRBV7-8 | CASSAAQYEQYF
TRBJ2-1 | - | TRBV20-1 | CSAILGTGNYNEQFF
TRBJ2-1 | - | TRBV12-3/TRBV12-4 | CASSFSRGGGPYNEQFF
TRBJ2-1 | - | TRBV12-3/TRBV12-4 | CASTLGLAGGYEQFF
TRBJ2-7 | - | TRBV29-1 | CSVRGAYEQYF
TRBJ2-1 | - | TRBV20-1 | CSARPTGPLYNEQFF
TRBJ1-4 | - | TRBV5-1 | CASSLVGTGDEKLFF
TRBJ2-2 | - | TRBV28 | CASRPLGLELFF
TRBJ1-2 | - | TRBV5-1 | CASRSRDNYGYTF
TRBJ2-1 | - | TRBV9 | CASSVGGSGNEQFF
TRBJ1-4 | medium-sized | TRBV7-9 | CASSSTRTAANEKLFF
TRBJ2-2 | - | TRBV6-1 | CASSEGTPTGELFF
TRBJ1-5 | - | TRBV28 | CASTAQGARGNQPQHF
TRBJ2-7 | - | TRBV24-1 | CATSERRTGEQYF
TRBJ1-1 | - | TRBV5-1 | CASSLWLNTAALF
TRBJ1-1 | - | TRBV10-3 | CAISIRGRGDTEAFF
TRBJ2-1 | - | TRBV29-1 | CSVGLLAGGNEQFF
TRBJ2-5 | - | TRBV3-1 | CASSDRTQETQYF
TRBJ1-5 | - | TRBV12-3/TRBV12-4 | CASSLFGSFNQPQHF
TRBJ2-6 | - | TRBV15 | CATSGDSSGANVLTF
TRBJ2-5 | - | TRBV9 | CASSASGGVQETQYF
TRBJ2-7 | - | TRBV7-6 | CASSLAPLGTLTYEQYF